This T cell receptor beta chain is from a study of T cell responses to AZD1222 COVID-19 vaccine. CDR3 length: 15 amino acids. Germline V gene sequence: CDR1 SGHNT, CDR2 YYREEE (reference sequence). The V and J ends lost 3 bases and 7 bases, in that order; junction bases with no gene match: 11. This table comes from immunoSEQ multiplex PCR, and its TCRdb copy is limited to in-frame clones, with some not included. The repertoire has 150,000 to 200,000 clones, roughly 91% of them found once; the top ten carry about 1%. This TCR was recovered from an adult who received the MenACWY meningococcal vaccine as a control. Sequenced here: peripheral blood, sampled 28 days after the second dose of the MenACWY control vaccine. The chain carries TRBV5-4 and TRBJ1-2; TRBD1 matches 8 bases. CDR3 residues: CASSSNRGALGGYTF. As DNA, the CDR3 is TGTGCCAGCAGCTCCAACAGGGGGGCCCTAGGTGGCTACACCTTC.